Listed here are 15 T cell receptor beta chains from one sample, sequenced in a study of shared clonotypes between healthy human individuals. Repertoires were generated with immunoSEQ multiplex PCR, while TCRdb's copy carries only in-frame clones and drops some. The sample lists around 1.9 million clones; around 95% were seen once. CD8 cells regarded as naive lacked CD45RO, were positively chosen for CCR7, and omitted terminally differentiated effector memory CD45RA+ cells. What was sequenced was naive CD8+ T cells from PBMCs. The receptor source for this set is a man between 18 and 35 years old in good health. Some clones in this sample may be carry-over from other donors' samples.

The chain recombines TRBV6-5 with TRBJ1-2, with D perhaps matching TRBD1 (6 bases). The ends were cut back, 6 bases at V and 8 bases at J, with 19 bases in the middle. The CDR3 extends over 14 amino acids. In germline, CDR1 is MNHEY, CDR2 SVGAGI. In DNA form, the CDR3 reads TGTGCCAGCAGCCACCCCTCGGGGGCGGAAGGCTACACCTTC. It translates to CASSHPSGAEGYTF.

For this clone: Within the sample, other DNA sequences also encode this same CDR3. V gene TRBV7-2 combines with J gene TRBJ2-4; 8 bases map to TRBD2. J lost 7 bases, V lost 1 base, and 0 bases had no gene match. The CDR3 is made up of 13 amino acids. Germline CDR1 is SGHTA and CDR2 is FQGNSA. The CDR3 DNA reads TGTGCCAGCAGCTTAGGCGGGAGGAACATTCAGTACTTC. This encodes CASSLGGRNIQYF.

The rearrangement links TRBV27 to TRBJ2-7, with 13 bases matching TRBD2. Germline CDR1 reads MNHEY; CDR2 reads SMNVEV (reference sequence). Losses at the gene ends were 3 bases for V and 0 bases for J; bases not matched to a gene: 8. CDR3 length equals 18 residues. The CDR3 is CASSFIGTSGISSYEQYF. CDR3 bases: TGTGCCAGCAGTTTTATCGGGACTAGCGGGATCAGCTCCTACGAGCAGTACTTC.

This CDR3 is CAWRSTGTDYGYTF. The CDR3, as DNA: TGTGCCTGGAGGTCCACCGGGACAGACTATGGCTACACCTTC. The chain links TRBV30 to TRBJ1-2; 7 bases are a match to TRBD1. The CDR3 runs 14 residues. Germline loops: CDR1 GTSNPN, CDR2 SVGIG (reference sequence). Trimming took 3 bases from V and 3 from J; bases not matched to a gene: 7.

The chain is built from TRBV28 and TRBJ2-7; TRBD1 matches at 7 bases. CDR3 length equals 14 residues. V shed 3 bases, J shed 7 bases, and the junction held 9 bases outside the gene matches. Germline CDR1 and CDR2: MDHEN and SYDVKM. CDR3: CASSFRPQGWEQYF. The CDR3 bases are TGTGCCAGCAGTTTCCGCCCACAGGGGTGGGAGCAGTACTTC.

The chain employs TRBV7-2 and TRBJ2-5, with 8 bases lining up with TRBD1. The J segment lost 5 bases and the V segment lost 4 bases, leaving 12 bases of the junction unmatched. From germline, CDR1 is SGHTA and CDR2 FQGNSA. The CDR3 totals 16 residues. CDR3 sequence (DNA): TGTGCCAGCAGCTCCTTATCCGACAGGGGTTGGGAGACCCAGTACTTC. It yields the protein CASSSLSDRGWETQYF.

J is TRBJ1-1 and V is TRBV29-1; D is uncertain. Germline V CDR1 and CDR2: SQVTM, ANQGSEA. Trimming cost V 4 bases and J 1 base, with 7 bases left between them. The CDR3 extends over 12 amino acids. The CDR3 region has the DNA TGCAGCGTTGCAGCTTCGAACACTGAAGCTTTCTTT. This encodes CSVAASNTEAFF.

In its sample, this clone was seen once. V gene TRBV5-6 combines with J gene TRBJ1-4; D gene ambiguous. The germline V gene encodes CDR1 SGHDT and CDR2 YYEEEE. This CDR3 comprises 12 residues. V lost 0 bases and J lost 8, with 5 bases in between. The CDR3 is CASSLGGEKLFF. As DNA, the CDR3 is TGTGCCAGCAGCTTGGGAGGGGAAAAACTGTTTTTT.

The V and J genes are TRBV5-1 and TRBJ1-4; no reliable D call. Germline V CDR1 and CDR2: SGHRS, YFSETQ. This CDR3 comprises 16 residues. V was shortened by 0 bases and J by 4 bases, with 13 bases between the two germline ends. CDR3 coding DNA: TGCGCCAGCAGCTTGGGAGGGAAGGCTTTTAATGAAAAACTGTTTTTT. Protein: CASSLGGKAFNEKLFF.

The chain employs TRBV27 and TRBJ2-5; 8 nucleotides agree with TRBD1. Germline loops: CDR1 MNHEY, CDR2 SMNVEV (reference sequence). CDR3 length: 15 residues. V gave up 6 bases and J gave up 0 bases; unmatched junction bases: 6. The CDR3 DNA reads TGTGCCAGCAGAACAGGGGGTCTCCACCAAGAGACCCAGTACTTC. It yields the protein CASRTGGLHQETQYF.

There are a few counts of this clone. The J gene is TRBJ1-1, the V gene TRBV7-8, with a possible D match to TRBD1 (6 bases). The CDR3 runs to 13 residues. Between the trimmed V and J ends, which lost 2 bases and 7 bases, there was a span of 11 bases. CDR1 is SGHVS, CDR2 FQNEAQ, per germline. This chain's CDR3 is CASSLLDRSEAFF. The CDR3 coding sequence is TGTGCCAGCAGCTTACTAGACAGGAGTGAAGCTTTCTTT.

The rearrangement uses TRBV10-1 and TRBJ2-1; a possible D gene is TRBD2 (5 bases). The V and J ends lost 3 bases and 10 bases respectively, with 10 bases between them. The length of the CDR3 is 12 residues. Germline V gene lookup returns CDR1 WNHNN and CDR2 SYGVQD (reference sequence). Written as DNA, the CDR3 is TGCGCCAGCAGTGAAGGGTCGGGAGAGCAGTTCTTC. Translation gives CASSEGSGEQFF.

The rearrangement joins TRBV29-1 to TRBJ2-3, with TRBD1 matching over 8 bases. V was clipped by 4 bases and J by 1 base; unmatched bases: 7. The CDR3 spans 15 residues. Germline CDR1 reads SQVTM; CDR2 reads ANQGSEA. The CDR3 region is CSVGEDRVGTDTQYF. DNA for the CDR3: TGCAGCGTTGGGGAGGACAGGGTTGGCACAGATACGCAGTATTTT.

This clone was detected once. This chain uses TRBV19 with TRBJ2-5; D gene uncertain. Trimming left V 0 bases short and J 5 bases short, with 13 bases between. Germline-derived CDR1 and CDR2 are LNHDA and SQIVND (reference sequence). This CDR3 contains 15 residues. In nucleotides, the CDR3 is TGTGCCAGTAGTATAGATTGGAGTGGAACGGAGACCCAGTACTTC. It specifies CASSIDWSGTETQYF.

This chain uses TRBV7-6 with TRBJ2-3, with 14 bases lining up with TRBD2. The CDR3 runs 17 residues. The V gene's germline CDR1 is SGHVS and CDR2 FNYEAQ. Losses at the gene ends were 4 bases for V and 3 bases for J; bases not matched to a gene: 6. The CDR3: CASSSGTSGSSTDTQYF. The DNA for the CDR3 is TGTGCCAGCAGCTCCGGGACTAGCGGGAGCTCGACAGATACGCAGTATTTT.